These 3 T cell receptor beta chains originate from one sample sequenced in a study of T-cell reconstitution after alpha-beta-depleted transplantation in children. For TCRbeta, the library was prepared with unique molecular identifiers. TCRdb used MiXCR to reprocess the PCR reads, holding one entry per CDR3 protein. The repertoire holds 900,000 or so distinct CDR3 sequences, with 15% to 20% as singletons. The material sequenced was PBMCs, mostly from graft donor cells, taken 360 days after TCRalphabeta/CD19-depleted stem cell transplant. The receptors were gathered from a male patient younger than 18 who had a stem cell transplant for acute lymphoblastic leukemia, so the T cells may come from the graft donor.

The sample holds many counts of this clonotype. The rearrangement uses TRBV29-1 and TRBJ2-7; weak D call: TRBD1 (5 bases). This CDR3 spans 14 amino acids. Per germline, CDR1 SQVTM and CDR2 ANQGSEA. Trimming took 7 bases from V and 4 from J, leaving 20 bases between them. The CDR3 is CSARDSRKSYEQYF. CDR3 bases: TGCAGCGCCCGTGACAGCCGCAAGTCGTACGAGCAGTACTTC.

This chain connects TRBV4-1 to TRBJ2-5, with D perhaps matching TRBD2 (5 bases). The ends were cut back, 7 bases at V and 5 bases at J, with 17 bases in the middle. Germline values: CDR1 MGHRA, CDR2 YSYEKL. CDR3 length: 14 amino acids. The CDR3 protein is CASTFGVGGETQYF. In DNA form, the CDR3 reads TGCGCCAGCACCTTCGGGGTGGGTGGGGAGACCCAGTACTTC.

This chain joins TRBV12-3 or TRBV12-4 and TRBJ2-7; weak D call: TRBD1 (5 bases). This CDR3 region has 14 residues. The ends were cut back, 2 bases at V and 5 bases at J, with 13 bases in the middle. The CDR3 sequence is CASSLSQGIDEQYF. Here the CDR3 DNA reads TGTGCCAGCAGTTTATCTCAGGGTATAGACGAGCAGTACTTC.